This T cell receptor beta chain is drawn from a study of regulatory T cells in long-lasting Graves disease. With iRepertoire HTBI primers and Arm-PCR of CDR3 regions, TCR beta libraries were built. TCRdb re-analysed the multiplex PCR reads in MiXCR, keeping a single row per CDR3 protein. The data hold around 450,000 distinct CDR3 sequences, with roughly a fifth observed a single time. General observations from the study: Persistent disease was characterized by preferential usage of TRBV28, TRBJ1-2 and TRBJ2-5.

This clonotype appeared a few times. The target antigen is unknown. Specified time point: persistent/refractory GD, antithyroid drugs over 5 years with positive TRAb. From PBMCs, RNA was extracted and then used to make the TCR library. Recruitment took place at an endocrinology department in Xi'an, China. Peripheral blood, at 8 to 9 milliliters, went into EDTA tubes. The CDR3 totals 14 residues. The germline gives CDR1 SEHNR, CDR2 FQNEAQ (reference sequence). Trimming pared 1 base from V and 8 bases from J, leaving 14 bases between. The TCR originated in a female donor with Graves disease. This chain uses TRBV7-9 with TRBJ1-1; D is possibly TRBD1 (5 bases). Source: peripheral blood mononuclear cells (PBMCs), taken when the disease was refractory, from a patient treated with antithyroid drugs. The CDR3 reads CASSLGGGDLEAFF. The CDR3, as DNA: TGTGCCAGCAGCTTAGGGGGGGGGGACTTGGAAGCTTTCTTT.